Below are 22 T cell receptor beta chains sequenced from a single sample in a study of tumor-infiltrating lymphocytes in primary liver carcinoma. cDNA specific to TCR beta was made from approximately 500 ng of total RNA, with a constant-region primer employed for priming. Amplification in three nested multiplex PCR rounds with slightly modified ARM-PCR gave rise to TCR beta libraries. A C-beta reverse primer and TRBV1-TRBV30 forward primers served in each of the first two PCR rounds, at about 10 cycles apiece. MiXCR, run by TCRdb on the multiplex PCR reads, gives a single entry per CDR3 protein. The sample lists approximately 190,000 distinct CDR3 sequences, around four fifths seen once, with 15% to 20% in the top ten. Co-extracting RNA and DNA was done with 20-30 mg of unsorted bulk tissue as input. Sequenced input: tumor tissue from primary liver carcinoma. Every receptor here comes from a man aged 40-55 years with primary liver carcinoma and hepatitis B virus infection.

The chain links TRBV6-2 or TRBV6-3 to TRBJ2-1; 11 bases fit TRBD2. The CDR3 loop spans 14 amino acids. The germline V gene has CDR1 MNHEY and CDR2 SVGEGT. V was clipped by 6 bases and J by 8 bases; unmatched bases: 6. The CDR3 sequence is CASSGTSGSDEQFF. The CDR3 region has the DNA TGTGCCAGCAGCGGGACTAGCGGATCCGATGAGCAGTTCTTC.

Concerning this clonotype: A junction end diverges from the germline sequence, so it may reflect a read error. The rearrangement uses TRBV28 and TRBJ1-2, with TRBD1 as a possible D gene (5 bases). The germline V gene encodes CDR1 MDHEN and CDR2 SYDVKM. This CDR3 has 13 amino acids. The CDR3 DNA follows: TGTGCGAGCAATGAGGCCCAGGGAAATGGCTACACCTTC. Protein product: CASNEAQGNGYTF.

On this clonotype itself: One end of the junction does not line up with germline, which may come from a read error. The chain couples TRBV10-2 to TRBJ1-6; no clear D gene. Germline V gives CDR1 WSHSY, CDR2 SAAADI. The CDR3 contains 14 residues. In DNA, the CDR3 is TGCGCCAGCAGTGAGTCCACGGTTGATTCACCACTCCACTTT. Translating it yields CASSESTVDSPLHF.

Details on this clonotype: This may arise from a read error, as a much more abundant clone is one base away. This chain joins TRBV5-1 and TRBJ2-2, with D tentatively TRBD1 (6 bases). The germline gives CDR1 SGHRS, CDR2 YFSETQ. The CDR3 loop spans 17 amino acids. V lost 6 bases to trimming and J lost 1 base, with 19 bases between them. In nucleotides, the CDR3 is TGCGCCAGCACCTTAAGAGAGACAGGCAGGAACACCGGGGAGCTGTTTTTT. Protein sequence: CASTLRETGRNTGELFF.

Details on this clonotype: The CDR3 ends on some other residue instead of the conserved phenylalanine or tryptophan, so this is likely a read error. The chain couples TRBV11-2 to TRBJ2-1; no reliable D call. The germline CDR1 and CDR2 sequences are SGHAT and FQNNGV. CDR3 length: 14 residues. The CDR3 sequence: CASSLGWLNNKQFL. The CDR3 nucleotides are TGTGCCAGCAGCTTAGGGTGGTTGAACAATAAGCAGTTCTTA.

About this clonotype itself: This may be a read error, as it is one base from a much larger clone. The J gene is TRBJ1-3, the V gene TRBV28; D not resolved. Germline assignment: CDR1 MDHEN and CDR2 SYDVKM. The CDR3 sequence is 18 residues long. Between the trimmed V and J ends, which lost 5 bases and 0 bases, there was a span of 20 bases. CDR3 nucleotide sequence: TGTGCCAGCAGTAGCAACCCAGGCACCACGAACTCTGGAAACACCATATATTTT. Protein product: CASSSNPGTTNSGNTIYF.

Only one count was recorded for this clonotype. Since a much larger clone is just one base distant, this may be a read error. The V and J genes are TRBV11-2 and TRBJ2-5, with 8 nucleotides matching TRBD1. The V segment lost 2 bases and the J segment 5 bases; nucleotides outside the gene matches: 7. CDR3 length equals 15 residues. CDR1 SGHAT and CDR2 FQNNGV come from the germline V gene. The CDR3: CASSLNRGIVETQYF. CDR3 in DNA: TGTGCCAGCAGCTTAAACAGGGGGATTGTGGAGACCCAGTACTTC.

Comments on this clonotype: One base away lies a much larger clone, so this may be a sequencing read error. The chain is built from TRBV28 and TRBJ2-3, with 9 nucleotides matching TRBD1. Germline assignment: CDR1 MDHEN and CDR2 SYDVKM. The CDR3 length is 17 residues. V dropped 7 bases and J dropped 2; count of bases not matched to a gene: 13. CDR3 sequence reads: CASNLTAQGADTDTQYF. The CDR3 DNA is TGTGCCAGCAATCTAACCGCACAGGGGGCGGACACAGATACGCAGTATTTT.

This chain's CDR3 is CVSSLYRSAGGSYNEQFF. The DNA for the CDR3 is TGTGTCAGTAGCTTATACCGCTCCGCCGGAGGGTCCTACAATGAGCAGTTCTTC. The chain recombines TRBV11-1 with TRBJ2-1, with D possibly matching TRBD2 (6 bases). Germline CDR1 is SGHAT and CDR2 is FQDESV (reference sequence). The CDR3 extends over 18 amino acids.

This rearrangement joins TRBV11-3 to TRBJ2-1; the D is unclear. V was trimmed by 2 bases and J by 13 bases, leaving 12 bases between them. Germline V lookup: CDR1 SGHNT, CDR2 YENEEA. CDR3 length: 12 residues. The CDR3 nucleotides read TGTGCCAGCAGCTTAAATTCCAAAGAACAGTTCTTC. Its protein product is CASSLNSKEQFF.

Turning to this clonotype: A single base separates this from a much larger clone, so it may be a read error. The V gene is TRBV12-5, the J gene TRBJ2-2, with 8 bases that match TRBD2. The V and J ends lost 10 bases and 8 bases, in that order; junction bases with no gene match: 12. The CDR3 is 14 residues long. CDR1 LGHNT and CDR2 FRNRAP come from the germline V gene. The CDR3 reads CANAKTSGAGELFF. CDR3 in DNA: TGTGCTAATGCCAAAACTAGCGGCGCGGGGGAGCTGTTTTTT.

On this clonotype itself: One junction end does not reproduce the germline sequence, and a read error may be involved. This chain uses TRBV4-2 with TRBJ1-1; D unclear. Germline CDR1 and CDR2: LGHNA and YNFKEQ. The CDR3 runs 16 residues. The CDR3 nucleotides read TGTGACAGCAGTCCGAGGGTCTCCGGACTGAACACTGAAGCTTTCTTT. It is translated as CDSSPRVSGLNTEAFF.

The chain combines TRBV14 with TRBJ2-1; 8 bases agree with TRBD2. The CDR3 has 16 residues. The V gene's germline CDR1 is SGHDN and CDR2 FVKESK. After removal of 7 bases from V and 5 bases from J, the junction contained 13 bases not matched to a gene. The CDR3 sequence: CASTAVAGLANNEQFF. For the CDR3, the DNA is TGTGCCAGCACTGCCGTAGCGGGATTGGCAAACAATGAGCAGTTCTTC.

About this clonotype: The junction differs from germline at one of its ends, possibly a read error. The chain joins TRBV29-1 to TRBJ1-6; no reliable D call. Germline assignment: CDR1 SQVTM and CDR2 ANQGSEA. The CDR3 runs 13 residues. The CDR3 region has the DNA TGCAGTGTTGCTAGCTCCTATAATTCATCCCTCCACTTT. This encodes CSVASSYNSSLHF.

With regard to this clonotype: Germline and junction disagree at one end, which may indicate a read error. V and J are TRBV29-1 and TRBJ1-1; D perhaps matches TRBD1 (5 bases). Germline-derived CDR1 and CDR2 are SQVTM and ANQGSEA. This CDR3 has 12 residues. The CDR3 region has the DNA TGCAGCGTCTCTCGGGGCAGGGTTGAAGCTTCCTTT. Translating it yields CSVSRGRVEASF.

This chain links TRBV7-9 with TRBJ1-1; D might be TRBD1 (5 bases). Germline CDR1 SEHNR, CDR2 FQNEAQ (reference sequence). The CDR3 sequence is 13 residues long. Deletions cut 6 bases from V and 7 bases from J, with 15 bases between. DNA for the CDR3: TGTGCCAGCAGTTTAAGTAGTCAGGGTGAAGCTTTCTTT. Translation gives CASSLSSQGEAFF. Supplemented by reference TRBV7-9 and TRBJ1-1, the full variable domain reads DTGVSQNPRHKITKRGQNVTFRCDPISEHNRLYWYRQTLGQGPEFLTYFQNEAQLEKSRLLSDRFSAERPKGSFSTLEIQRTEQGDSAMYLCASSLSSQGEAFFGQGTRLTVV.

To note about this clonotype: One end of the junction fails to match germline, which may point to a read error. The CDR3 reads CSVTLAAVTDMQYF. The CDR3 DNA follows: TGCAGCGTCACTCTAGCCGCAGTAACAGATATGCAGTATTTT. The chain carries TRBV29-1 and TRBJ2-3; D possibly corresponds to TRBD2 (5 bases). Looked up from germline, CDR1 is SQVTM and CDR2 is ANQGSEA. The CDR3 loop spans 14 amino acids.

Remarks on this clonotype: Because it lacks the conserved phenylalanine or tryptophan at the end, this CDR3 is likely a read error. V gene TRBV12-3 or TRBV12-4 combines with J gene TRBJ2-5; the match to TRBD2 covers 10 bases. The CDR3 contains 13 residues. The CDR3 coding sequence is TGTGCTAATTCGCTAGCGGGAGTGGAGACCCAGTACCTC. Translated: CANSLAGVETQYL.

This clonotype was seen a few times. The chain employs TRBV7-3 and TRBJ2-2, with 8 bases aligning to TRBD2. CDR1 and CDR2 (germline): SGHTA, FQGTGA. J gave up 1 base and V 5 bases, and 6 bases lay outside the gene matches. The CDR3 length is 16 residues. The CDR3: CASSAGGGLNTGELFF. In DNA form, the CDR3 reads TGTGCCAGCAGCGCGGGGGGCGGGTTGAACACCGGGGAGCTGTTTTTT.

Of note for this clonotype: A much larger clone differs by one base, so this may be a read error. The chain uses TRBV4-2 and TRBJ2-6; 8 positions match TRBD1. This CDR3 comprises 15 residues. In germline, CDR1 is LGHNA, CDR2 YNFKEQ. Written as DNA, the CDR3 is TGTTCCAGCAGCTCCCAGGGGGCCGGGGCCAACGTCCTGACTTTC. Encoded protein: CSSSSQGAGANVLTF.

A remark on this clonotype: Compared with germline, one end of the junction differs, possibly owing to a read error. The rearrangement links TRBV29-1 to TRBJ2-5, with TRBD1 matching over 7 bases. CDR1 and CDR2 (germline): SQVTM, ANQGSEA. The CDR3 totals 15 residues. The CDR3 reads CSVSRRGGSWENQYF. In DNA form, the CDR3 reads TGCAGCGTTTCAAGGAGAGGGGGCTCGTGGGAGAACCAGTACTTC.

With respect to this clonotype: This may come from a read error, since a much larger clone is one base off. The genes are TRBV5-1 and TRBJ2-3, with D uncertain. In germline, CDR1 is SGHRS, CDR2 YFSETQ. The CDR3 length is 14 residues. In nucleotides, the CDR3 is TGCGCCAGCAGCCAGGAGTGGTTGGCAGATAGGCAGTATTTT. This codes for CASSQEWLADRQYF.